The next 23 T cell receptor beta chains were all read from a single sample in a study of T cells after yellow fever vaccination. TCRdb itself ran the 5' RACE reads through MiXCR, one entry per CDR3 protein. The sample comprises over 300,000 distinct CDR3 sequences, approximately 4% of which are singletons, and roughly 25% rests with the top ten. The sample here was PBMCs, taken 5 days after the yellow fever booster vaccination. All receptors come from a man between 18 and 29 years old who received the YFV17D yellow fever vaccine.

The chain combines TRBV20-1 with TRBJ1-5; no clear D gene. The CDR3 loop spans 15 amino acids. V gave up 0 bases and J gave up 1 base, with 10 bases separating them. Looked up from germline, CDR1 is DFQATT and CDR2 is SNEGSKA (reference sequence). The CDR3 loop is CSARDARESNQPQHF. The DNA of the CDR3 is TGCAGTGCTAGAGATGCGCGGGAGAGCAATCAGCCCCAGCATTTT.

In its sample, this clonotype was seen a few times. In DNA form, the CDR3 reads TGTGCCAGCAGTCTAACAAGGGAGGTTGGCTACACCTTC. Protein: CASSLTREVGYTF. J is TRBJ1-2 and V is TRBV12-3 or TRBV12-4; no definite D call. Trimming stripped 5 bases from V and 7 bases from J, with 14 bases between. CDR3 size: 13 residues.

V is TRBV4-1 and J is TRBJ1-6, with D possibly being TRBD1 (5 bases). The germline CDR1 and CDR2 sequences are MGHRA and YSYEKL. V was shortened by 1 base and J by 4 bases, with 17 bases between the two germline ends. This CDR3 has 18 residues. DNA of the CDR3: TGCGCCAGCAGCCAAGTTCCGACCGGGACTGCTTATAATTCACCCCTCCACTTT. It translates to CASSQVPTGTAYNSPLHF.

The V and J genes are TRBV6-2 or TRBV6-3 and TRBJ2-1, with D perhaps given as TRBD1 or TRBD2 (5 bases each). V was clipped by 8 bases and J by 10 bases, with 12 bases between them. There are 11 residues in the CDR3. Germline assignment: CDR1 MNHEY and CDR2 SVGEGT. The CDR3 coding sequence is TGTGCCAGCGGGGGTGTGGGGGAGCAGTTCTTC. Translated: CASGGVGEQFF.

The chain employs TRBV7-2 and TRBJ2-7; D could derive from TRBD1 or TRBD2 (5 bases each). Germline V CDR1 and CDR2: SGHTA, FQGNSA. The CDR3 runs to 15 residues. V was trimmed by 4 bases and J by 5 bases, leaving 18 bases between them. The CDR3 DNA is TGTGCCAGCAGCTCGCTACAGGCGCCCGGGGACGAGCAGTACTTC. Translating it yields CASSSLQAPGDEQYF.

This clonotype was counted a few times. The rearrangement joins TRBV5-1 to TRBJ1-1; D is uncertain. The CDR3 runs 15 residues. Trimming stripped 5 bases from V and 5 bases from J, with 19 bases between. Germline V CDR1 and CDR2: SGHRS, YFSETQ. The CDR3 sequence is CASSRGSVITTEAFF. The CDR3 DNA reads TGCGCCAGCAGTAGAGGCTCGGTGATCACGACTGAAGCTTTCTTT.

This clonotype was seen a few times. The chain links TRBV18 to TRBJ2-5, with 8 bases identical to TRBD1. Germline V lookup: CDR1 KGHSH, CDR2 LQKENI. The CDR3 extends over 15 amino acids. Trimming removed 3 bases from V and 5 bases from J; junction bases left unmatched: 8. The chain's CDR3 is CASSPWGQAVETQYF. For the CDR3, the DNA is TGTGCCAGCTCACCTTGGGGACAGGCCGTGGAGACCCAGTACTTC. The full variable domain, its missing parts supplied by reference TRBV18 and TRBJ2-5, is NAGVMQNPRHLVRRRGQEARLRCSPMKGHSHVYWYRQLPEEGLKFMVYLQKENIIDESGMPKERFSAEFPKEGPSILRIQQVVRGDSAAYFCASSPWGQAVETQYFGPGTRLLVL.

In this sample, this clonotype turned up a few times. The rearrangement uses TRBV5-1 and TRBJ1-6; no firm D call. Germline V gives CDR1 SGHRS, CDR2 YFSETQ. CDR3 length: 17 residues. Trimming pared 0 bases from V and 0 bases from J, leaving 10 bases between. The CDR3 sequence: CASSLGTETSYNSPLHF. The CDR3 DNA sequence: TGCGCCAGCAGCTTGGGGACGGAAACCTCCTATAATTCACCCCTCCACTTT. The variable domain in full, completed from reference TRBV5-1 and TRBJ1-6, reads KAGVTQTPRYLIKTRGQQVTLSCSPISGHRSVSWYQQTPGQGLQFLFEYFSETQRNKGNFPGRFSGRQFSNSRSEMNVSTLELGDSALYLCASSLGTETSYNSPLHFGNGTRLTVT.

A few counts support this clonotype. This chain connects TRBV6-5 to TRBJ2-7; possibly TRBD1 for D (6 bases). V lost 1 base and J 5 bases, leaving 9 bases between the germline ends. From germline, CDR1 is MNHEY and CDR2 SVGAGI. The CDR3 runs to 13 residues. In DNA, the CDR3 is TGTGCCAGCAGTTACTATGGGGGCGACGAGCAGTACTTC. Translated: CASSYYGGDEQYF.

This clonotype was counted a few times. The chain links TRBV12-3 or TRBV12-4 to TRBJ2-5, with TRBD2 matching 11 bases. Trimming at V came to 8 bases and at J to 3 bases, leaving 8 bases not matched to a gene. This CDR3 has 15 residues. The CDR3 sequence is CASSSPGLAEETQYF. The CDR3 bases are TGTGCCAGCTCCTCTCCGGGACTAGCGGAAGAGACCCAGTACTTC.

The CDR3 nucleotides read TGTGCCAGTAGTACGAAGGGGGAGACCCAGTACTTC. Its translation is CASSTKGETQYF. V and J are TRBV19 and TRBJ2-5, with D tentatively TRBD1 (5 bases). CDR1 and CDR2 from the germline V gene are LNHDA and SQIVND (reference sequence). The CDR3 length is 12 residues. V gave up 4 bases and J gave up 5 bases, with 8 bases separating them.

V usage is TRBV5-1 and J usage is TRBJ1-1, with D possibly TRBD1 on 5 matching bases. CDR3 length: 14 residues. V was cut by 2 bases and J by 1 base, with 9 bases left in between. The germline CDR1 and CDR2 sequences are SGHRS and YFSETQ. CDR3 sequence reads: CASSFDGQNTEAFF. For the CDR3, the DNA is TGCGCCAGCAGCTTCGACGGACAGAACACTGAAGCTTTCTTT.

Ten or more counts support this clonotype. The CDR3 DNA sequence: TGTGCCATCAGTGTTGAGGTCGGCACCGGGGAGCTGTTTTTT. It encodes CAISVEVGTGELFF. The gene calls are TRBV10-3 and TRBJ2-2; D call uncertain. The ends were cut back, 4 bases at V and 4 bases at J, with 10 bases in the middle. This CDR3 contains 14 residues. In germline, CDR1 is ENHRY, CDR2 SYGVKD.

This clonotype came up many times. This rearrangement joins TRBV9 to TRBJ1-1, with D possibly TRBD1 on 5 matching bases. Trimming cost V 4 bases and J 0 bases, with 13 bases left between them. Germline CDR1 reads SGDLS; CDR2 reads YYNGEE. The CDR3 has 15 residues. The CDR3 loop reads CASSISGTVNTEAFF. CDR3 sequence (DNA): TGTGCCAGCAGCATCTCCGGGACGGTGAACACTGAAGCTTTCTTT.

At least ten counts were recorded for this clonotype. The V gene is TRBV5-1, the J gene TRBJ1-4, with a tentative D call TRBD1 (5 bases). V lost 2 bases and J 6 bases, leaving 20 bases between the germline ends. CDR1 is SGHRS and CDR2 is YFSETQ in the germline V gene. CDR3 length: 17 amino acids. DNA for the CDR3: TGCGCCAGCAGCTTCGGCTCGGGGGGGACCAGTGATGAAAAACTGTTTTTT. Amino acid sequence: CASSFGSGGTSDEKLFF.

This clonotype was seen at least ten times. V usage is TRBV5-4 and J usage is TRBJ2-1, with 7 nucleotides matching TRBD2. J lost 7 bases, V lost 2 bases, and 9 bases had no gene match. Germline values: CDR1 SGHNT, CDR2 YYREEE (reference sequence). CDR3 size: 15 residues. As DNA, the CDR3 is TGTGCCAGCAGCTTCGGGCGGGCCGGGGGGAATGAGCAGTTCTTC. This codes for CASSFGRAGGNEQFF.

This CDR3 is CASSRTDRGRFNEQFF. Here the CDR3 DNA reads TGTGCCAGCAGCCGAACGGACAGGGGAAGGTTCAATGAGCAGTTCTTC. The rearrangement uses TRBV4-2 and TRBJ2-1, with TRBD1 identical over 9 bases. Germline V gene sequence: CDR1 LGHNA, CDR2 YNFKEQ. Trimming removed 4 bases from V and 6 bases from J; junction bases left unmatched: 10. The CDR3 runs to 16 residues.

This clonotype was counted many times. The J gene is TRBJ1-2, the V gene TRBV3-1; 8 nucleotides align to TRBD1. The V gene's germline CDR1 is LGHDT and CDR2 YNNKEL (reference sequence). Germline trimming cut 5 bases from V and 6 bases from J; bases unmatched to any gene: 5. The CDR3 extends over 13 amino acids. The CDR3 nucleotides are TGTGCCAGCAGCAACAGGGGGAGAAATGGCTACACCTTC. Amino acids: CASSNRGRNGYTF.

The J gene is TRBJ1-5, the V gene TRBV4-3, with a weak D call TRBD1 (5 bases). The V gene lost 0 bases and the J gene lost 4 bases, with 13 bases spanning the gap. Germline CDR1 is LGHNA and CDR2 is YSLEER. The CDR3 is 16 amino acids. In nucleotides, the CDR3 is TGCGCCAGCAGCCAAGATGGTTGGACATTGAATCAGCCCCAGCATTTT. Amino acids: CASSQDGWTLNQPQHF.

This clonotype was seen repeatedly, ten times or more. The CDR3 DNA reads as TGTGCCAGCAGCCTTGCCTCCAGGGCCTATGGCTACACCTTC. Encoded protein: CASSLASRAYGYTF. The V and J genes are TRBV12-3 or TRBV12-4 and TRBJ1-2, with a tentative D call TRBD1 (5 bases). V was pared by 6 bases and J by 4 bases, with 15 bases between. This CDR3 has 14 amino acids.

This clonotype was recorded a few times. The CDR3 region is CASSQGLLAGGHNEQFF. The DNA for the CDR3 is TGCGCCAGCAGCCAAGGTCTACTAGCGGGGGGCCACAATGAGCAGTTCTTC. The chain uses TRBV4-3 and TRBJ2-1, with TRBD2 identical over 12 bases. CDR1 is LGHNA, CDR2 YSLEER, per germline. The CDR3 has 17 amino acids. With 1 base clipped from V and 5 bases from J, the junction kept 6 bases outside the gene matches.

This clonotype was counted between two and nine times. This sequence joins TRBV27 and TRBJ1-2; 11 nucleotides line up with TRBD1. The CDR3 sequence is 15 residues long. Per the germline V gene, CDR1 is MNHEY and CDR2 is SMNVEV (reference sequence). J gave up 5 bases and V 6 bases, and 8 bases lay outside the gene matches. The DNA of the CDR3 is TGTGCCAGCAGAGTCAAGGGACAGGGGGGATATGGCTACACCTTC. It specifies CASRVKGQGGYGYTF.

This clonotype was observed a handful of times. The chain combines TRBV11-2 with TRBJ1-1; 8 bases are a match to TRBD1. The CDR3 runs 15 residues. After removal of 1 base from V and 1 base from J, the junction contained 2 bases not matched to a gene. Germline V gene data show CDR1 as SGHAT and CDR2 as FQNNGV. The CDR3 reads CASSLAGTGNTEAFF. The CDR3 DNA sequence: TGTGCCAGCAGCTTAGCCGGGACAGGGAACACTGAAGCTTTCTTT.